A single TCR beta chain is shown here with its context. This clone's antigen is unknown. Base qualities are not recorded, but no much larger clone differs from it by a single base. A MiSeq instrument was used for deep resolution sequencing, which targeted depths ranging from 1 in 1 million up to 1 in 200,000 T cells, with coverage averaging 10x for each clonotype. TCR beta libraries were generated with the immunoSEQ hsTCRB Kit. The authors' pipeline ran thus. Data were analyzed with ImmunoSEQ Data Assistant and ImmunoSEQ Analyzer, with V, D and J genes assigned per IMGT definitions. Clonality, with values ranging from 0 to 1, was calculated as one minus the normalized Shannon entropy of productive rearrangement frequencies. Only overrepresented clonotypes making up at least 0.05% of the repertoire of each patient were included in the public clonotype analysis. Around 12 age-matched healthy donor repertoires from immuneACCESS were used as controls for clonality. TCRdb carries this immuneACCESS record with in-frame sequences only. Its versions omit some clonotypes, under half of them owing to an unresolved V gene in the studies checked, with the rest unexplained. The DNA was the basis for D and trimming; V, J and clone size are from that table. Here the sample has about 15,000 clones; 52% occur a single time. The ten largest make up less than 40% of the sample.

The sample belongs to a study of cytotoxic CD8 clonotypes in ibrutinib-treated CLL (dated by TCRdb to the early 2020s). Some background on the complete study: In this cohort, about 15 patients were treatment-naive and about a dozen were relapsed/refractory, while some 18 had unmutated IGHV. Partial responses were observed in 24 patients and complete responses in 2; after a median follow-up of 68 months, remission was maintained in 15 or so patients and progression was observed in approximately twelve. Of the 80 to 95 participants in the trial, 26 had longitudinal samples available. Patients were still on ibrutinib when every remission and progressive disease sample was collected. Cryopreserved peripheral blood mononuclear cells were collected before treatment, at response, and at either disease progression or sustained remission. An average of approximately 260,000 productive templates and tens of thousands of productive rearrangements was obtained per sample. Samples at response were collected after a median of 12 months of treatment, with a range of about 6 to 36 months.

For TCR beta library preparation, 1.5 to 2 micrograms of genomic DNA was extracted from cryopreserved PBMCs. High-throughput TCR beta sequencing was performed on longitudinal blood samples from CLL patients receiving ibrutinib monotherapy. The patients took part in an open-label, single-center phase 2 trial of ibrutinib monotherapy. The V and J ends are trimmed by 4 bases and 4 bases, leaving 18 bases between them. The CDR3 runs 15 residues from the cysteine to the phenylalanine. This entry keeps only the CDR3 DNA: 45 bases, framed from base 1. According to the germline V gene (reference sequence), CDR1 reads SGHNT and CDR2 reads YYREEE. Broad study findings and their caveats: Lymph node repertoires were not examined, and the timing of sampling was not matched between patients in sustained remission and those whose disease progressed. Public clonotypes were rare and either contracted or stayed stable during treatment, and the rise in clonality at ibrutinib response reflected the expansion of private clonotypes. An increase in clonality was observed at ibrutinib response, with clonality remaining stable during sustained remission and falling back toward baseline at progression. Baseline clonality exceeded that of age-matched healthy donors and correlated strongly with circulating CD8+ T-cell counts.

This receptor was identified in a human donor with chronic lymphocytic leukemia. The chain was built from TRBV5-4 and TRBJ2-7; perhaps TRBD1 is the D gene, with 5 bases matching. The sample was PBMCs, taken at a roughly 25-month disease-progression time point, from a patient treated with ibrutinib. The DNA is TGTGCCAGCAGCGGTGGGGCCCAGGTTACTTACGAGCAGTACTTC. Its translation reads: CASSGGAQVTYEQYF.